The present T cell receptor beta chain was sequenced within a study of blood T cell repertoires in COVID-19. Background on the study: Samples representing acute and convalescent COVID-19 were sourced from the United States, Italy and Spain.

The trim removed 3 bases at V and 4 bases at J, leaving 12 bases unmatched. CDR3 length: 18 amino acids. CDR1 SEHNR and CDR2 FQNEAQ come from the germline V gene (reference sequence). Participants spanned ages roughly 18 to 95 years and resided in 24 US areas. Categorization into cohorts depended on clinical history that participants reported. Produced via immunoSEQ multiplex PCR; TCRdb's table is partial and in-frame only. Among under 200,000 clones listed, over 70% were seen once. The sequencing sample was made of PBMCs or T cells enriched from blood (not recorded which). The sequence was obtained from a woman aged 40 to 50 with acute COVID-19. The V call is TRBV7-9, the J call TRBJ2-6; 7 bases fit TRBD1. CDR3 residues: CASSFLPGQRRGANVLTF. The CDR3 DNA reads TGTGCCAGCAGCTTTCTGCCGGGACAGAGGCGAGGGGCCAACGTCCTGACTTTC. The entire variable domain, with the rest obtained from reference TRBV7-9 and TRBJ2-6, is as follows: DTGVSQNPRHKITKRGQNVTFRCDPISEHNRLYWYRQTLGQGPEFLTYFQNEAQLEKSRLLSDRFSAERPKGSFSTLEIQRTEQGDSAMYLCASSFLPGQRRGANVLTFGAGSRLTVL.